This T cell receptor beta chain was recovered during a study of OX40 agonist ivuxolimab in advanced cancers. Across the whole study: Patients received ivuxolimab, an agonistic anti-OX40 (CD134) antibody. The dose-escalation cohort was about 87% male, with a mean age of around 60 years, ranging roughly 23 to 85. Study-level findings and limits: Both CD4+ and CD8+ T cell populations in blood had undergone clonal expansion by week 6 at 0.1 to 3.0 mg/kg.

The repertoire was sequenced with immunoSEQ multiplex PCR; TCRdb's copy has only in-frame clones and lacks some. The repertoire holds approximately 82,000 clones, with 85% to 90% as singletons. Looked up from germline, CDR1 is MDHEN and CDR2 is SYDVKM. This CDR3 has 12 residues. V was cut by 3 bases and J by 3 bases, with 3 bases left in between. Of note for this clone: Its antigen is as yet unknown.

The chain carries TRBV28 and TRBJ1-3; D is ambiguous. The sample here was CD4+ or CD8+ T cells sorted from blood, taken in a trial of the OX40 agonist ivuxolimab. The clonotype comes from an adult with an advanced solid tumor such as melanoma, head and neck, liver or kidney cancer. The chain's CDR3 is CASSLSGNTIYF. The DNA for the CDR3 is TGTGCCAGCAGTTTGAGTGGAAACACCATATATTTT.